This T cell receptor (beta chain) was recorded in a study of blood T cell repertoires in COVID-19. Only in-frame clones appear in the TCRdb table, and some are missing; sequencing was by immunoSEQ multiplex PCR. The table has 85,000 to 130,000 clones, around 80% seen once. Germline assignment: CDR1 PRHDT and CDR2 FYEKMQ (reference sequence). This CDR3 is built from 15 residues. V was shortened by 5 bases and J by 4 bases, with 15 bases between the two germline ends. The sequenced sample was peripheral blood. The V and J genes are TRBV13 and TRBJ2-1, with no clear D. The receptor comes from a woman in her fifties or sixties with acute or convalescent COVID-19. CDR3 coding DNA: TGTGCCAGCAGCCCGCGGATAGCAGTTTACAATGAGCAGTTCTTC. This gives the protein CASSPRIAVYNEQFF.